This T cell receptor (beta chain) was obtained from a study of technical replicates of blood from a handful of donors. The germline V gene has CDR1 MGHRA and CDR2 YSYEKL. Germline trimming cut 8 bases from V and 0 bases from J; bases unmatched to any gene: 4. The CDR3 consists of 14 residues. Repertoires were generated with immunoSEQ multiplex PCR, while TCRdb's copy carries only in-frame clones and drops some. The repertoire has about 81,000 clones, 85% to 95% of them found once; the top ten carry around 0.3%. This chain connects TRBV4-1 to TRBJ2-7; 10 bases fit TRBD1. The receptor was derived from a human donor in good health. Sequencing used T cells isolated from PBMCs. The chain's CDR3 is CASHRTGGSYEQYF. DNA of the CDR3: TGCGCCAGCCACAGGACAGGGGGCTCCTACGAGCAGTACTTC.